This T cell receptor beta chain was captured in a study of cytomegalovirus exposure and HLA in healthy donors. General study points: Later analysis found that TCR beta chains associated with HLA were more clonally expanded than other, equally common chains. TRBV6-2, TRBV6-3 and some other V segments were unresolvable in 87-base-pair reads.

About this clone itself: Its target is unknown.

Per germline, CDR1 SEHNR and CDR2 FQNEAQ (reference sequence). The CDR3 runs 15 residues. V was cut by 6 bases and J by 6 bases, with 17 bases left in between. The study ran its PCR with 60 Vbeta and 13 Jbeta primers. Clones were read by immunoSEQ multiplex PCR, and TCRdb kept only the in-frame ones, dropping some. The sample holds 130,000 to 150,000 clones, approximately 80% seen once. V gene TRBV7-9 combines with J gene TRBJ2-2, with D possibly being TRBD2 (6 bases). The TCR was taken from a woman younger than 35 in good health and CMV-seropositive. The sequenced material came from PBMCs. The CDR3 spells CASRDSWGVPGELFF. CDR3 bases: TGTGCCAGCAGAGATTCCTGGGGGGTCCCCGGGGAGCTGTTTTTT. Looking up the rest from reference TRBV7-9 and TRBJ2-2 gives the full variable domain: DTGVSQNPRHKITKRGQNVTFRCDPISEHNRLYWYRQTLGQGPEFLTYFQNEAQLEKSRLLSDRFSAERPKGSFSTLEIQRTEQGDSAMYLCASRDSWGVPGELFFGEGSRLTVL.